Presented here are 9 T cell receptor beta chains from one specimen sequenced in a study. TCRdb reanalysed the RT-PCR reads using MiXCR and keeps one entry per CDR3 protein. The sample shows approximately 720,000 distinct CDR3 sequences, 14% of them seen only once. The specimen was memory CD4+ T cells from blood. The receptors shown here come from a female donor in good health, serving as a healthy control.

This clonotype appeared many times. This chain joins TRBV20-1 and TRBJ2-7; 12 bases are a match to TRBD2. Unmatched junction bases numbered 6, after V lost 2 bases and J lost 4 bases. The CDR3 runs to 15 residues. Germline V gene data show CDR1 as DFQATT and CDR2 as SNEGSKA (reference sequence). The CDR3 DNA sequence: TGCAGTGCTAGACCCGGACTAGCGGGGACTTACGAGCAGTACTTC. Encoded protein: CSARPGLAGTYEQYF.

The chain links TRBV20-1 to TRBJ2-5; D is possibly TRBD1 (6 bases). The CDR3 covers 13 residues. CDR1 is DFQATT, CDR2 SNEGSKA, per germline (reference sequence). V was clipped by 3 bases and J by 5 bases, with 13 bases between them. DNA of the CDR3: TGCAGTGCTAGTCAGGGGTTGGGGGAGACCCAGTACTTC. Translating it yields CSASQGLGETQYF.

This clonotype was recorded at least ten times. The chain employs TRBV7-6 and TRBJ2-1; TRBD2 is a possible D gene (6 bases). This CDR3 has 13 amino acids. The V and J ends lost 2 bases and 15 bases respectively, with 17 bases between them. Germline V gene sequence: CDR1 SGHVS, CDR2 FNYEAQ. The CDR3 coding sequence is TGTGCCAGCAGCTTAACCGGAGGAGGGATTCTGTTCTTC. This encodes CASSLTGGGILFF. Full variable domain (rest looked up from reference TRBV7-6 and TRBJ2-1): GAGVSQSPRYKVTKRGQDVALRCDPISGHVSLYWYRQALGQGPEFLTYFNYEAQQDKSGLPNDRFSAERPEGSISTLTIQRTEQRDSAMYRCASSLTGGGILFFGPGTRLTVL.

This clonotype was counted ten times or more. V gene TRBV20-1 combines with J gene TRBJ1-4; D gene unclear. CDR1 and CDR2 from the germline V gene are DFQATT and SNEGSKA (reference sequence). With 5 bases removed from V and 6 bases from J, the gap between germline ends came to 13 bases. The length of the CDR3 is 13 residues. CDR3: CSARRLEDEKLFF. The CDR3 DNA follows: TGCAGTGCTCGCAGATTAGAAGATGAAAAACTGTTTTTT.

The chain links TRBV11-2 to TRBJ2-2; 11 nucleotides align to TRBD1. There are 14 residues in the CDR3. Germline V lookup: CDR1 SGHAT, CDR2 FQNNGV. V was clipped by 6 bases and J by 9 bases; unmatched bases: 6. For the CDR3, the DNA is TGTGCCAGCAGGCAGGGACAGGGGGAAAGGGAGCTGTTTTTT. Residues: CASRQGQGERELFF.

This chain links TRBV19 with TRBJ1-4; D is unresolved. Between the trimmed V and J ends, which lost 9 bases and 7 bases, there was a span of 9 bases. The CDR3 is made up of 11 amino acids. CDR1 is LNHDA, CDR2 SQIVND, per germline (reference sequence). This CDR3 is CARPRVEKLFF. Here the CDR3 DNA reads TGTGCCAGGCCGCGGGTTGAAAAACTGTTTTTT.

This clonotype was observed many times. Here the CDR3 DNA reads TGTGCCATCCAGGCCCTGAACACTGAAGCTTTCTTT. Its protein product is CAIQALNTEAFF. This sequence joins TRBV10-3 and TRBJ1-1; D gene unclear. The CDR3 extends over 12 amino acids. With 8 bases removed from V and 0 bases from J, the gap between germline ends came to 7 bases. Germline CDR1 and CDR2: ENHRY and SYGVKD.

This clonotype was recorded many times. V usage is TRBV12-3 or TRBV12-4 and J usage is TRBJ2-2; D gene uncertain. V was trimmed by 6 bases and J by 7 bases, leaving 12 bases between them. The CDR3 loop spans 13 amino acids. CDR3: CASSPAADGELFF. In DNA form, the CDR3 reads TGTGCCAGCAGCCCCGCCGCGGACGGGGAGCTGTTTTTT.

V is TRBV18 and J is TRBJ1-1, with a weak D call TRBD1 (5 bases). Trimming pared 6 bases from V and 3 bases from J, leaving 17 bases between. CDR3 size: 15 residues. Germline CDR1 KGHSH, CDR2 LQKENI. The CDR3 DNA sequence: TGTGCCAGCTCCCCTCGACAGATACGGGACACTGAAGCTTTCTTT. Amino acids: CASSPRQIRDTEAFF.